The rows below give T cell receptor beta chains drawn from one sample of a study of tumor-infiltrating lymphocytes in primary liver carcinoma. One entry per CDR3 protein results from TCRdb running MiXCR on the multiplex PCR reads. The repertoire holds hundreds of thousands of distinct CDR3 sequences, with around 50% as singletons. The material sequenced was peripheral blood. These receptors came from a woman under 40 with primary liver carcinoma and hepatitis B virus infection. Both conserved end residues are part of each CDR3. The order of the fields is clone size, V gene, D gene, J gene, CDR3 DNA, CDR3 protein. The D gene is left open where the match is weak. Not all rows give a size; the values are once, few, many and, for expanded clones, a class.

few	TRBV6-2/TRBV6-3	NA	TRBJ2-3	TGTGCCAGCAGTACTCCTGGGCCTACGCAGTATTTT	CASSTPGPTQYF
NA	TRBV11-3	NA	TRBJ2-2	TGTGCCAACAGCGAGAACACCGGGGAGTTGTTTTTT	CANSENTGELFF
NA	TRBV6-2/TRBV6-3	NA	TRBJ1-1	TGTGCCAGCAGGATACAGGGCCAGGGCCCCACTGAAGCTTTCTTT	CASRIQGQGPTEAFF
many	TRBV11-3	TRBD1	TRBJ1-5	TGTGCCAGCAGCTTAGGACAGGGGAGCAATCAGCCCCAGCATTTT	CASSLGQGSNQPQHF
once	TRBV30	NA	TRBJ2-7	TGTGCCTGCCCGCGGAACGGACAGAACGAGCAGTACTTC	CACPRNGQNEQYF
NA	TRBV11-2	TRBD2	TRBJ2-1	TGTGCCAGCAGCTACCCCGGGACTAGCGGTAGCAATGAGCAGTTTTTC	CASSYPGTSGSNEQFF
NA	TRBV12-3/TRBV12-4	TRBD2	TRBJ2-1	TGTGTCAGCAGTGATGTAGCGGGAGGTCTCAATGAGCAGTTCTTC	CVSSDVAGGLNEQFF
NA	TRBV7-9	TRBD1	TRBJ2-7	TGTGCCAGCCACGCCTCTGGGACAGGCTCCTACGAGCAGTACTTC	CASHASGTGSYEQYF
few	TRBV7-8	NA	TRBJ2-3	TGTGCCAGCAGCTTAGTGGTCTATAGCACAGATACGCAGTATTTT	CASSLVVYSTDTQYF
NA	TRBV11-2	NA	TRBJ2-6	TGTGTCGGCAGCTTAGATCGTGGGGCCAACGTCCTGACTTTC	CVGSLDRGANVLTF
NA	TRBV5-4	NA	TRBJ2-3	TGTGCCAGCAGCTTAGGGTGGGAGACCGCAGATACGCAGTATTTT	CASSLGWETADTQYF
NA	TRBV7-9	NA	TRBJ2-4	TGTGCCAACAGCCCAATTGGGCCCCCAGTCTTC	CANSPIGPPVF
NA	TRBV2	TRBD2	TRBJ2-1	TGTGCCAGCAGTCGCGGGAGGGAGGGGAATGAGCAGTTCTTC	CASSRGREGNEQFF
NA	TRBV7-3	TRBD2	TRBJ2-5	TGTGCCAGCAGCCCTAGCGGGAGTCTGGAGACCCAGTACTTC	CASSPSGSLETQYF
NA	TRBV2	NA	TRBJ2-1	TGTGCCAGCAGCGCTACGGGACATTACAATGAGCAGTTCTTC	CASSATGHYNEQFF
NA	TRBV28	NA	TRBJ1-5	TGTGCCAGCAGCAATCACAGGGAGGTGAGCAATCAGCCCCAGCATTTT	CASSNHREVSNQPQHF
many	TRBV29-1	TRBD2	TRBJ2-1	TGCAGCGTGGGGGGCCTAGCGGGAGGAAATGAGCAGTTCTTC	CSVGGLAGGNEQFF
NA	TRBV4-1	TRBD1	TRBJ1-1	TGCGCCAGCAGCCCGACAGGGGGCGGGGGTGAAGCTTTCTTT	CASSPTGGGGEAFF
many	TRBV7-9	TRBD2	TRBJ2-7	TGTGCCAGCAGCTCCCCCGGGACTACCGTATACGAGCAGTACTTC	CASSSPGTTVYEQYF
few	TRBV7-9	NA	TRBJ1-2	TGTGCCAGCAGCTTCGTGAGACAGAACTATGGCTACACCTTC	CASSFVRQNYGYTF
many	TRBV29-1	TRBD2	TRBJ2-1	TGCAGCGTCAAAAGCGGGGGGATCAATGAGCAGTTCTTC	CSVKSGGINEQFF
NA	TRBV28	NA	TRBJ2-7	TGTGCCAGCAGTTTAGTAGGGCCAGCCTATGAGCAGTACTTC	CASSLVGPAYEQYF
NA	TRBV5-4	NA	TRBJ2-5	TGTGCCAGCAGCTTGGGGGACAAACAGAGGGAATTACGTTACTTC	CASSLGDKQRELRYF
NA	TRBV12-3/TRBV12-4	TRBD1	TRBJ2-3	TGTGCCAGCAGTTTAAAGGGACAGCGCACAGATACGCAGTATTTT	CASSLKGQRTDTQYF
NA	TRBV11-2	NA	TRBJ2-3	TGTGCCAGCAGCTCCATTAGCCTTCACCATTTCACGGATACGCAGTATTTT	CASSSISLHHFTDTQYF
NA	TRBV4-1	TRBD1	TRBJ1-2	TGCGCCAACAGCCAAGCCCCGGGACAGGGGAACTATGGCTACACCTTC	CANSQAPGQGNYGYTF
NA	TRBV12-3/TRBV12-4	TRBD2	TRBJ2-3	TGTGCCAGCAGTTTAAGCACTAGCGGTCTCACAGATACGCAGTATTTT	CASSLSTSGLTDTQYF
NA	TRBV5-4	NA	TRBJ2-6	TGTGCCAGCAACCCCCTCGACAGGACCTCCTTCTCTGGGGCCAACGTCCTGACTTTC	CASNPLDRTSFSGANVLTF
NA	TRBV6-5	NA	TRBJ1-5	TGTGCCAGCAGTAAGCTTTTGGACAACCCCAATCAGCCCCAGCATTTT	CASSKLLDNPNQPQHF
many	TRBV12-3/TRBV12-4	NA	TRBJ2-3	TGTGCCAGCAGTTTTCAGGCCGCTGGCACAGATACGCAGTATTTT	CASSFQAAGTDTQYF
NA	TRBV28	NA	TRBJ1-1	TGTGCCAGCAGTTTAGGGGGGGAAAGACGGGGAGCTTTCTTT	CASSLGGERRGAFF
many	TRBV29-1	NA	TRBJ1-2	TGCAGCGTCCCGGACAGCGAACGTAACTATGGCTACACCTTC	CSVPDSERNYGYTF
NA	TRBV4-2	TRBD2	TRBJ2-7	TGTGCCAGCAGCCGAGATTTCAGCGGGAGGCCCTACGAGCAGTACTTC	CASSRDFSGRPYEQYF
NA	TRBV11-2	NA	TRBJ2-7	TGTGCCAGCAGCGGGAGGATGGGGACCGGGCCTTACGAGGAGTGCTTC	CASSGRMGTGPYEECF
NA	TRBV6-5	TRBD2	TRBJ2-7	TGTGCCAGCAGTTTAGCGGGAGCGGTAAGCAAGCAGTACTTC	CASSLAGAVSKQYF
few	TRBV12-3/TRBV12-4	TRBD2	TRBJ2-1	TGTGCCAGCAGTTTAGAGGGGCGACTAGCGGGAACACGCTCCTACAATGAGCAGTTCTTC	CASSLEGRLAGTRSYNEQFF
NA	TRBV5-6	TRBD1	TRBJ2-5	TGTGCCAGCAGTCAACGGACAGGACAGGTGGAGACCCAGTACTTC	CASSQRTGQVETQYF
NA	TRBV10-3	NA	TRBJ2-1	TGTGCCATCAGTGGTGACGTTGAGCAGTTCTTC	CAISGDVEQFF
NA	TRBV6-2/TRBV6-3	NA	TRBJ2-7	TGTGCCAGCAGTCCCGCCGGCGTAACGTACGAGCAGTACTTC	CASSPAGVTYEQYF
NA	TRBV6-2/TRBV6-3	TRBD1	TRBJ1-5	TGTGCCAGCAGACCGGGACAGCCGGGGAATCAGCCCCAGCATTTT	CASRPGQPGNQPQHF
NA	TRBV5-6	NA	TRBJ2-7	TGTGCCAGCAGCCCCGGGAGAAGCTCCTACGAGCAGTACTTC	CASSPGRSSYEQYF
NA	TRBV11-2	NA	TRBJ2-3	TGTGCCAGCAGCCCCTGTAGCACAGATACGCACTATTTT	CASSPCSTDTHYF
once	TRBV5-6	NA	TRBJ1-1	TGTGCCAGCAGCTTACCCCCAAGGGCCATGAACACTGAAGCTTTCTTT	CASSLPPRAMNTEAFF
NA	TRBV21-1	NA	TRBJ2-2	TGTGCCAGCAGCCTGAATTTTAAGGTCCTGGTCAGGGGGTATTTGAACACCGGGGAGCTGTTTTTT	CASSLNFKVLVRGYLNTGELFF
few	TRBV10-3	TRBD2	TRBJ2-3	TGTGCCATCATGAAAGTGGGAGGGCCCTCGGATACGCAGTATTTT	CAIMKVGGPSDTQYF
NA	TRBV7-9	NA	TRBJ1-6	TGTGCCAGCAGCTTCGGGACGTTGAATTCACCCCTCCACTTT	CASSFGTLNSPLHF
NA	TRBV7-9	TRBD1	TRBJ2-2	TGTGCCAGCAGCCCCGGGACAGGGGAAAACGCCGGGGAGCTGTTTTTT	CASSPGTGENAGELFF
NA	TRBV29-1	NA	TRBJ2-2	TGCAGCGTTGGGCGCAGGAACACCGGGGAGCTGTTTTTT	CSVGRRNTGELFF
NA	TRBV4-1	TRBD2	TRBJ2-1	TGCGCCAGCACCAAAGCGGGAGGGAGGGATGAGCAGTTCTTC	CASTKAGGRDEQFF
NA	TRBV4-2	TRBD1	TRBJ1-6	TGTGCCAGCAGCCAAGCGAGGGACAGGCTTTCACCCCTCCACTTT	CASSQARDRLSPLHF
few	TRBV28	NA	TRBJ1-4	TGTGCCAGCAGCTGGGGCACAGTTGGTGAAAAACTGTTTTTT	CASSWGTVGEKLFF
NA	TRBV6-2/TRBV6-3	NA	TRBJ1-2	TGTGCCAGCAGTTACTCCTTGTCTAGGGAGGGTGGCTACACCTTC	CASSYSLSREGGYTF
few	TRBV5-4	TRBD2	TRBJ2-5	TGTGCCAGCAGCTTGGCGCTAGCGGGTGGCCCGGAGACCCAGTACTTC	CASSLALAGGPETQYF
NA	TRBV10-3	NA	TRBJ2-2	TGTGCCATCAGTGCCGGGGTTCCGAACATCGGGGAGCTGTTTTTT	CAISAGVPNIGELFF